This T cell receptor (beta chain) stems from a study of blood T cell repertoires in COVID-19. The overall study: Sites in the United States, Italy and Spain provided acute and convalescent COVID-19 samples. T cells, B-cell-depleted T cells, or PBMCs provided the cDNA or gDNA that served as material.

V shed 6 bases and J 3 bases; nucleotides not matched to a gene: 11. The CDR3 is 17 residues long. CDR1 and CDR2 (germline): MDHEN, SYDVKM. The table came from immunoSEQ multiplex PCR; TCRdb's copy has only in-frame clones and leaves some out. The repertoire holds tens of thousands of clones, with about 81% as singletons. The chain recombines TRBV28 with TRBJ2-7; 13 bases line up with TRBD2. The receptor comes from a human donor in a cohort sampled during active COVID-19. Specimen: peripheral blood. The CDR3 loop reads CASRDAIRTSGSYEQYF. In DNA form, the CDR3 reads TGTGCCAGCAGGGACGCAATTCGGACTAGCGGGAGCTACGAGCAGTACTTC.